The 15 T cell receptor beta chains presented below share a single source sample, sequenced in a study of shared T cell receptors in the human thymus. Sequencing was performed with immunoSEQ multiplex PCR; in TCRdb, only in-frame clones are kept and a portion is missing. The data contain about 710,000 clones, more than 75% of them singletons. These data also featured in a second study, about human thymus T cells.

Sequencing used thymocytes. The origin of the receptors is a boy in the first two years of life with a congenital heart defect.

The chain recombines TRBV28 with TRBJ2-7, with D unclear. From germline, CDR1 is MDHEN and CDR2 SYDVKM. The ends were cut back, 2 bases at V and 4 bases at J, with 9 bases in the middle. The CDR3 loop spans 13 amino acids. CDR3 nucleotide sequence: TGTGCCAGCAGTTTAATGGCCCAATACGAGCAGTACTTC. It yields the protein CASSLMAQYEQYF. Full variable domain (remainder filled in from reference TRBV28 and TRBJ2-7): DVKVTQSSRYLVKRTGEKVFLECVQDMDHENMFWYRQDPGLGLRLIYFSYDVKMKEKGDIPEGYSVSREKKERFSLILESASTNQTSMYLCASSLMAQYEQYFGPGTRLTVT.

The gene calls are TRBV4-3 and TRBJ2-1; TRBD2 matches 14 bases. The junction had 9 bases not matched to a gene; V was cut back by 0 bases and J by 2 bases. The CDR3 covers 20 residues. Per the germline V gene, CDR1 is LGHNA and CDR2 is YSLEER. The CDR3 bases are TGCGCCAGCAGCCAAGATAACGGACTAGCGGGAGGCCGGGCCTACAATGAGCAGTTCTTC. This sequence encodes CASSQDNGLAGGRAYNEQFF.

This chain uses TRBV30 with TRBJ2-1; 7 bases fit TRBD2. CDR1 is GTSNPN and CDR2 is SVGIG in the germline V gene (reference sequence). CDR3 length: 13 amino acids. With 4 bases clipped from V and 6 bases from J, the junction kept 6 bases outside the gene matches. The CDR3 here is CAWKDGRSNEQFF. DNA of the CDR3: TGTGCCTGGAAGGACGGGAGGTCCAATGAGCAGTTCTTC.

The chain has TRBV5-3 and TRBJ2-1; TRBD1 matches at 8 bases. TRBV5-3 is flagged as an ORF with uncertain function. CDR3 length: 14 amino acids. Trimming at V came to 4 bases and at J to 9 bases, leaving 9 bases not matched to a gene. The CDR3 loop is CARSPGQGHLEQFF. For the CDR3, the DNA is TGTGCCAGAAGCCCCGGACAGGGCCACCTTGAGCAGTTCTTC.

This clone was counted once. This chain connects TRBV7-3 to TRBJ2-5; 7 bases agree with TRBD1. J gave up 8 bases and V 3 bases, and 6 bases lay outside the gene matches. Germline CDR1 reads SGHTA; CDR2 reads FQGTGA. The CDR3 sequence is 13 residues long. The CDR3 bases are TGTGCCAGCAGCTTGGGTATAGGGGGCACCCAGTACTTC. It translates to CASSLGIGGTQYF.

The chain links TRBV5-6 to TRBJ2-5; 13 bases are a match to TRBD2. The CDR3 totals 15 residues. Germline CDR1 reads SGHDT; CDR2 reads YYEEEE. Germline trimming cut 4 bases from V and 5 bases from J; bases unmatched to any gene: 5. CDR3 in DNA: TGTGCCAGCAGCGGGGGGACTAGCGGGGTTGAGACCCAGTACTTC. It encodes CASSGGTSGVETQYF.

The chain links TRBV2 to TRBJ2-5, with a possible D match to TRBD2 (5 bases). V lost 7 bases and J 5 bases, leaving 17 bases between the germline ends. The CDR3 totals 14 residues. Germline-derived CDR1 and CDR2 are SNHLY and FYNNEI. The CDR3 reads CASTQGGPRETQYF. The CDR3 DNA follows: TGTGCCAGCACCCAAGGAGGCCCGCGTGAGACCCAGTACTTC.

J is TRBJ2-7 and V is TRBV10-3; 8 nucleotides align to TRBD2. This CDR3 is built from 16 residues. V shed 0 bases, J shed 4 bases, and the junction held 8 bases outside the gene matches. CDR1 is ENHRY and CDR2 is SYGVKD in the germline V gene. The CDR3 protein is CAISESRSGSNYEQYF. In DNA form, the CDR3 reads TGTGCCATCAGTGAGTCCCGAAGCGGGAGTAATTACGAGCAGTACTTC.

The genes are TRBV5-4 and TRBJ2-4, with D possibly matching TRBD2 (7 bases). Germline V CDR1 and CDR2: SGHNT, YYREEE (reference sequence). CDR3 length: 16 residues. The V end was cut by 0 bases, the J end by 2 bases, with 12 bases between. Here the CDR3 reads CASSLGGRGSKNIQYF. The CDR3 DNA reads as TGTGCCAGCAGCTTGGGAGGGAGGGGGTCCAAAAACATTCAGTACTTC.

The gene calls are TRBV7-9 and TRBJ1-4; 8 bases are a match to TRBD1. The CDR3 contains 15 residues. The V gene's germline CDR1 is SEHNR and CDR2 FQNEAQ (reference sequence). J was trimmed by 7 bases and V by 11 bases; bases with no gene match: 15. CDR3 residues: CAYVDRAAPSEKLFF. CDR3 DNA: TGTGCCTACGTGGACAGGGCGGCCCCCAGTGAAAAACTGTTTTTT.

The CDR3 loop reads CASSSTVLNYGYTF. The CDR3 nucleotides read TGTGCCAGCAGCTCGACAGTCTTAAACTATGGCTACACCTTC. The gene calls are TRBV27 and TRBJ1-2; D possibly corresponds to TRBD1 (5 bases). The V end was cut by 6 bases, the J end by 2 bases, with 13 bases between. Germline CDR1 reads MNHEY; CDR2 reads SMNVEV (reference sequence). The CDR3 runs to 14 residues.

The V gene is TRBV13, the J gene TRBJ2-1, with D possibly TRBD1 on 6 matching bases. V lost 5 bases and J lost 10, with 21 bases in between. This CDR3 is built from 15 residues. Germline loops: CDR1 PRHDT, CDR2 FYEKMQ (reference sequence). The CDR3 loop is CASSTRDMALREQFF. Here the CDR3 DNA reads TGTGCCAGCAGCACCCGGGACATGGCGTTGAGAGAGCAGTTCTTC.

V usage is TRBV9 and J usage is TRBJ2-3; a possible D gene is TRBD1 (6 bases). Germline CDR1 and CDR2: SGDLS and YYNGEE. This CDR3 is 18 amino acids long. V was trimmed by 4 bases and J by 1 base, leaving 22 bases between them. The CDR3 DNA is TGTGCCAGCAGCTCTTCGGGGCTACTACAGGGCTGCACAGATACGCAGTATTTT. This translates into CASSSSGLLQGCTDTQYF.

A remark on this clone: This same CDR3 is encoded by further DNA sequences in the sample. This chain connects TRBV4-1 to TRBJ1-6; tentatively, D is TRBD1 (6 bases). This CDR3 comprises 20 residues. The germline V gene has CDR1 MGHRA and CDR2 YSYEKL. Trimming cost V 0 bases and J 0 bases, with 18 bases left between them. In DNA form, the CDR3 reads TGCGCCAGCAGCCAAGATGCAGGGGCCCTGCTCTGCTCCTATAATTCACCCCTCCACTTT. It encodes CASSQDAGALLCSYNSPLHF.

This rearrangement joins TRBV7-9 to TRBJ1-6; D remains ambiguous. This CDR3 spans 12 amino acids. The V end was cut by 5 bases, the J end by 14 bases, with 13 bases between. Germline lookup yields CDR1 SEHNR and CDR2 FQNEAQ (reference sequence). CDR3 DNA: TGTGCCAGCAGCCAGACGTCGGAGTCCCTCCACTTT. Encoded protein: CASSQTSESLHF.